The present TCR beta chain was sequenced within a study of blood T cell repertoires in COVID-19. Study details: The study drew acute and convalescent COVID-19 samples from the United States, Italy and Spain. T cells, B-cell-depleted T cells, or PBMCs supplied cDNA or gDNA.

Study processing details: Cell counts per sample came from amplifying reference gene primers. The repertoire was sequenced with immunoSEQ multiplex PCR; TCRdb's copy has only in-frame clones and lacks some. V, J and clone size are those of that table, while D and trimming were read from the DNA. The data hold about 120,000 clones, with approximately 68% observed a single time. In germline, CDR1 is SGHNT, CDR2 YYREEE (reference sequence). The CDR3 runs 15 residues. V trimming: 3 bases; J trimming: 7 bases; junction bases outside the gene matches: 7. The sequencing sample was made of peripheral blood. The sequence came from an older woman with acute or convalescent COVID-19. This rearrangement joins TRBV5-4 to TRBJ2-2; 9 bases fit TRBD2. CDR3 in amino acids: CASSWTGLASGELFF. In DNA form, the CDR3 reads TGTGCCAGCAGCTGGACGGGACTAGCAAGCGGGGAGCTGTTTTTT. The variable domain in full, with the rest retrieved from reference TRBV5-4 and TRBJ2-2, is ETGVTQSPTHLIKTRGQQVTLRCSSQSGHNTVSWYQQALGQGPQFIFQYYREEENGRGNFPPRFSGLQFPNYSSELNVNALELDDSALYLCASSWTGLASGELFFGEGSRLTVL.